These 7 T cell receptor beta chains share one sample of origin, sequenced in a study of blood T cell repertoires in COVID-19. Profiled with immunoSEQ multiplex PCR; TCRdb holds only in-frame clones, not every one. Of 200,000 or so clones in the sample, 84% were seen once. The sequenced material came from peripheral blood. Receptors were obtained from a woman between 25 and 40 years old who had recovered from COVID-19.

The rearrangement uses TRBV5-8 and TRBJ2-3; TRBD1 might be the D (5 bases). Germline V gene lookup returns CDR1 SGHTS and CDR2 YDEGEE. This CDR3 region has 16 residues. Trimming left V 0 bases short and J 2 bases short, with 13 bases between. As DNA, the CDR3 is TGTGCCAGCAGCTTGGCCTGGGGCGATTCCACAGATACGCAGTATTTT. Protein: CASSLAWGDSTDTQYF.

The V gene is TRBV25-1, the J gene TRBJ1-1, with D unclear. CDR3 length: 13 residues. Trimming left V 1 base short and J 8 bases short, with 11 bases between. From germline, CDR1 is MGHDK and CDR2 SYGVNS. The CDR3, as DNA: TGTGCCAGCAGTGAATTGGGCGGAGGGGAAGCTTTCTTT. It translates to CASSELGGGEAFF.

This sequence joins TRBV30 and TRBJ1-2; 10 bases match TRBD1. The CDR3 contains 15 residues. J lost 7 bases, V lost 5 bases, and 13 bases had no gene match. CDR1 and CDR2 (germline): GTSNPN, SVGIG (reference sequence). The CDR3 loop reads CAWVTGGGKARGYTF. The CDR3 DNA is TGTGCCTGGGTGACAGGGGGCGGAAAGGCCCGTGGCTACACCTTC.

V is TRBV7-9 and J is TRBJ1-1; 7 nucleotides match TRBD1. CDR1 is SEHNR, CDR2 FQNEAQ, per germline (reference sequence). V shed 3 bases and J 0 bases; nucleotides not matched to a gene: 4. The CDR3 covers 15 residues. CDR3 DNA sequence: TGTGCCAGCAGCTTCCAGACAGGGTTGAACACTGAAGCTTTCTTT. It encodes CASSFQTGLNTEAFF.

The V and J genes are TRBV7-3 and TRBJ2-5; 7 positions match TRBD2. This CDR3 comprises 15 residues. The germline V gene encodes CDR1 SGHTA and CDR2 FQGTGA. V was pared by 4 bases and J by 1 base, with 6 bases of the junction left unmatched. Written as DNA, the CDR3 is TGTGCCAGCAGCTCGCACTCTAGCGGCCAAGAGACCCAGTACTTC. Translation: CASSSHSSGQETQYF.

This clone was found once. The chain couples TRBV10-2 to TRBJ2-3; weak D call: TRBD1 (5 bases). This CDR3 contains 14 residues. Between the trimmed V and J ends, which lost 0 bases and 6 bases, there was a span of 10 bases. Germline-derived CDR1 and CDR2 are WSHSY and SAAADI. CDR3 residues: CASSESTRADTQYF. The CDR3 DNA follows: TGCGCCAGCAGTGAGTCGACCAGGGCCGATACGCAGTATTTT.

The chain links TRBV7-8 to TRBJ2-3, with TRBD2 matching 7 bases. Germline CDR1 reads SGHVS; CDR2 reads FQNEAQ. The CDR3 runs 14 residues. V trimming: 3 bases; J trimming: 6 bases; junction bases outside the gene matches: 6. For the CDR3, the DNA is TGTGCCAGCAGCTTGTACAGAGCGGGGGATACGCAGTATTTT. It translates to CASSLYRAGDTQYF.